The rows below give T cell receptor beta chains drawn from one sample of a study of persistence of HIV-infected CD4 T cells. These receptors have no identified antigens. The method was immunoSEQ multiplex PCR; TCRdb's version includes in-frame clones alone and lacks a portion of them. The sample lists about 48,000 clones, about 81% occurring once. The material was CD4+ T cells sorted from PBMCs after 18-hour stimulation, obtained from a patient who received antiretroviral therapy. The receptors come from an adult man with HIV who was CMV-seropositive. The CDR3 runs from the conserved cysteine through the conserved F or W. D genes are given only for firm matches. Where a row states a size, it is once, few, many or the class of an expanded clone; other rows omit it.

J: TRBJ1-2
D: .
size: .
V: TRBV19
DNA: TGTGCCAGTAGTATAGGTCCCTGGGACCGACAAATCTATGGCTACACCTTC
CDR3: CASSIGPWDRQIYGYTF

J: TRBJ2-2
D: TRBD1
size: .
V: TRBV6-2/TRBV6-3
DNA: TGTGCCAGCAGTTATTATCAGGGGGCGACCGGGGAGCTGTTTTTT
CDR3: CASSYYQGATGELFF

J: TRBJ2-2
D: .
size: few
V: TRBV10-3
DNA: TGTGCCATCAGTGAGGGGTTCGTCGGGGAGCTGTTTTTT
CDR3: CAISEGFVGELFF

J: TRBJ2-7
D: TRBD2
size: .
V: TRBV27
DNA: TGTGCCAGCACCCGACTAGCGGGAGTTTCTGGCGAGCAGTACTTC
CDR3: CASTRLAGVSGEQYF

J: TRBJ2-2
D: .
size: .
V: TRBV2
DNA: TGTGCCAGCAGTGGGGGGTACACCGGGGAGCTGTTTTTT
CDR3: CASSGGYTGELFF

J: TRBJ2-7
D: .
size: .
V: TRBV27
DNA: TGTGCCAGCAGTTTAAGCGGGACACCAGCTTGGGAGCAGTACTTC
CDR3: CASSLSGTPAWEQYF

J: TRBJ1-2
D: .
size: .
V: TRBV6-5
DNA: TGTGCCAGCAAGGCTAGTTTAAACTATGGCTACACCTTC
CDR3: CASKASLNYGYTF

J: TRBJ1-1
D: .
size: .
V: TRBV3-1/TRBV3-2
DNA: TGTGCCAGCAGCCCCACGGGGGGCAGGGGAGCCACTGAAGCTTTCTTT
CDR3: CASSPTGGRGATEAFF

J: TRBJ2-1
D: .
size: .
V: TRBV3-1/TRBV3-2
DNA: TGTGCCAGCAGCCAACGGGGGCTTACCTACAATGAGCAGTTCTTC
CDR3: CASSQRGLTYNEQFF

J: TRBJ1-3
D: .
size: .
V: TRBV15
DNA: TGTGCCACCAGCAGAGATATTCTAGGAAACACCATATATTTT
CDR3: CATSRDILGNTIYF

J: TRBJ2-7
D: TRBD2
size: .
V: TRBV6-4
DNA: TGTGCCAGCAGTGACGGACTAGCGGGGGCCTACGAGCAGTACTTC
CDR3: CASSDGLAGAYEQYF

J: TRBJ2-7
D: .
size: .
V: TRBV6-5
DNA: TGTGCCAGCATAATAGAATACGAGCAGTACTTC
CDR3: CASIIEYEQYF

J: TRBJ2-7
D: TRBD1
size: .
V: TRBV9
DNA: TGTGCCAGCAGCGGGGACAGGGGCACCACCTACGAGCAGTACTTC
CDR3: CASSGDRGTTYEQYF

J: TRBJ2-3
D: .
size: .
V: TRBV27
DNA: TGTGCCAGCAGGGGGGCAGGCACAGATACGCAGTATTTT
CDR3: CASRGAGTDTQYF

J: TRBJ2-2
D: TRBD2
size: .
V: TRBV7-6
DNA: TGTGCCAGCAGCTTCCTGACTAGCGGCTACACCGGGGAGCTGTTTTTT
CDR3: CASSFLTSGYTGELFF

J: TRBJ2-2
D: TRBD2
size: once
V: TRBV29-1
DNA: TGCAGCGCCAAGACTAGCGGGAACACCGGGGAGCTGTTTTTT
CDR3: CSAKTSGNTGELFF

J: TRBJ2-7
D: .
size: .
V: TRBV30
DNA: TGTGCCTGGAGTGCCCCCCGGCTGATCCAAGCCTACGAGCAGTACTTC
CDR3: CAWSAPRLIQAYEQYF

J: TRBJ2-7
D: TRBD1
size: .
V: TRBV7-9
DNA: TGTGCCAGCGGGACAGGGGGCTACGAGCAGTACTTC
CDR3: CASGTGGYEQYF

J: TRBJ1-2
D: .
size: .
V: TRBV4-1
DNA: TGCGCCAGCAGCCAAGAGTCCCTGGGTGGCTACACCTTC
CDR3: CASSQESLGGYTF

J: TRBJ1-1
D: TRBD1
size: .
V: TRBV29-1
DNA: TGCAGCGGTACTGGGACAGGGCACACTGAAGCTTTCTTT
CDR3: CSGTGTGHTEAFF

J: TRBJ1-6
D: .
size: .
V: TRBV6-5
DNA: TGTGCCAGCAGTTACTCGATTAGTAGGCGGTCACCCCTCCACTTT
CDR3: CASSYSISRRSPLHF

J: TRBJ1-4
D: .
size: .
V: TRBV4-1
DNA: TGCGCCAGCAGCCACCACGCTAGGACAGACAATGAAAAACTGTTTTTT
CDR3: CASSHHARTDNEKLFF

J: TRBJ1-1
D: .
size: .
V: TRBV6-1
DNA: TGTGCCAGCAGTGAGAGGGAGCGCACTGAAGCTTTCTTT
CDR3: CASSERERTEAFF

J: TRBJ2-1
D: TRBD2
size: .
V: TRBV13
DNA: TGTGCCAGCAGCTCCGGGACTAGCGGTAACAATGAGCAGTTCTTC
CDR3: CASSSGTSGNNEQFF

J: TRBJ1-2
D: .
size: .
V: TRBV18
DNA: TGTGCCAGCTCACCCGATCTTAAACCGGGACCCAAGGACTATGGCTACACCTTC
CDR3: CASSPDLKPGPKDYGYTF

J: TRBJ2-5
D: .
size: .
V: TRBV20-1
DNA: TGCAGTGCTAGTTTAGGGTATCGAGAGACCCAGTACTTC
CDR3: CSASLGYRETQYF

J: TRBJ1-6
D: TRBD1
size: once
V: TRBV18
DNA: TGTGCCAGCTCGACCAACGACAGGGGGCCTGTCTCCTATAATTCACCCCTCCACTTT
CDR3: CASSTNDRGPVSYNSPLHF

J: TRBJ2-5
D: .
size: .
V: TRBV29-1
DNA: TGCAGCCCCGAAGGGCAGTACTTC
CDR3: CSPEGQYF

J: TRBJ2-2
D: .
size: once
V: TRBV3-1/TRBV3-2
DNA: TGTGCCAGCAGCCCCCGCTGGGGCGGGGAGCTGTTTTTT
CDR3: CASSPRWGGELFF

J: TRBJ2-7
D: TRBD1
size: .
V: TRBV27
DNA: TGTGCCAGCGGTTACTTCGACAGGGGATACGAGCAGTACTTC
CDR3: CASGYFDRGYEQYF

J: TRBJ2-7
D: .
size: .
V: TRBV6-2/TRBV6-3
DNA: TGTGCCAGCAGTTACTCGGGTAGCCGGGACGCCTTAGAGCAGTACTTC
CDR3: CASSYSGSRDALEQYF